The 29 T cell receptor beta chains presented below share a single source sample, sequenced in a study of OX40 agonist ivuxolimab in advanced cancers. The data were produced by immunoSEQ multiplex PCR, yet TCRdb's version contains in-frame clones alone and is incomplete. The data contain tens of thousands of clones, 85% of them singletons. The sequencing used CD4+ or CD8+ T cells sorted from blood, collected in a trial of the OX40 agonist ivuxolimab. The origin of the receptors is an adult with an advanced solid tumor such as melanoma, head and neck, liver or kidney cancer.

The gene calls are TRBV29-1 and TRBJ2-7, with D uncertain. Trimming took off 7 bases at V and 7 bases at J, with 14 bases between the two ends. The germline V gene has CDR1 SQVTM and CDR2 ANQGSEA. This CDR3 comprises 11 residues. CDR3 in DNA: TGCAGCGGCCAACAGAGATCGGAGCAGTACTTC. Protein: CSGQQRSEQYF.

The V gene is TRBV4-2, the J gene TRBJ2-7, with TRBD1 matching 12 bases. Germline trimming cut 0 bases from V and 6 bases from J; bases unmatched to any gene: 6. Germline V gene lookup returns CDR1 LGHNA and CDR2 YNFKEQ. This CDR3 region has 16 residues. The CDR3 loop is CASSQDLGQGAFEQYF. Here the CDR3 DNA reads TGTGCCAGCAGCCAAGATTTGGGACAGGGGGCGTTCGAGCAGTACTTC.

V and J are TRBV27 and TRBJ2-1; 13 bases map to TRBD2. From germline, CDR1 is MNHEY and CDR2 SMNVEV (reference sequence). With V trimmed by 5 bases and J by 2 bases, 6 bases remained unmatched. CDR3 size: 17 residues. The CDR3 coding sequence is TGTGCCAGCAGTCGGGGACTAGCGGGGACAGCCTACAATGAGCAGTTCTTC. Translation: CASSRGLAGTAYNEQFF.

The rearrangement uses TRBV2 and TRBJ1-4, with D possibly matching TRBD1 (6 bases). Germline V gene lookup returns CDR1 SNHLY and CDR2 FYNNEI. V gave up 2 bases and J gave up 5 bases, with 12 bases separating them. This CDR3 has 15 residues. The chain's CDR3 is CASSELGGANEKLFF. The CDR3 DNA follows: TGTGCCAGCAGTGAATTGGGGGGCGCCAATGAAAAACTGTTTTTT. The variable domain in full, with the rest retrieved from reference TRBV2 and TRBJ1-4, is EPEVTQTPSHQVTQMGQEVILRCVPISNHLYFYWYRQILGQKVEFLVSFYNNEISEKSEIFDDQFSVERPDGSNFTLKIRSTKLEDSAMYFCASSELGGANEKLFFGSGTQLSVL.

The chain combines TRBV19 with TRBJ2-3; weak D call: TRBD2 (6 bases). This CDR3 is built from 15 residues. Per the germline V gene, CDR1 is LNHDA and CDR2 is SQIVND (reference sequence). Trimming took off 2 bases at V and 1 base at J, with 10 bases between the two ends. The CDR3 nucleotides read TGTGCCAGTAGTATACGCCCTAGCGGCACAGATACGCAGTATTTT. This codes for CASSIRPSGTDTQYF.

The chain joins TRBV20-1 to TRBJ2-7; D not resolved. The CDR3 contains 11 residues. V lost 8 bases, J lost 4 bases, and 12 bases lay in between. Germline V CDR1 and CDR2: DFQATT, SNEGSKA (reference sequence). In DNA, the CDR3 is TGCAGTACGAAGGTCGGTTACGAGCAGTACGTC. Amino acids: CSTKVGYEQYV.

V usage is TRBV7-9 and J usage is TRBJ2-7, with D perhaps assigned TRBD1 or TRBD2 (7 bases each). CDR3 size: 15 residues. The V end was cut by 5 bases, the J end by 2 bases, with 16 bases between. Looked up from germline, CDR1 is SEHNR and CDR2 is FQNEAQ (reference sequence). This chain's CDR3 is CASSAQGRGTYEQYF. CDR3 sequence (DNA): TGTGCCAGCAGCGCACAGGGGCGGGGGACCTACGAGCAGTACTTC.

The chain is built from TRBV18 and TRBJ1-1; D is uncertain. The CDR3 covers 15 residues. V lost 3 bases, J lost 0 bases, and 11 bases lay in between. Germline loops: CDR1 KGHSH, CDR2 LQKENI. CDR3 residues: CASSPSPGMNTEAFF. DNA of the CDR3: TGTGCCAGCTCACCGTCACCGGGGATGAACACTGAAGCTTTCTTT.

This clone was seen just once. V is TRBV6-6 and J is TRBJ2-5; D might be TRBD2 (5 bases). V was shortened by 10 bases and J by 2 bases, with 20 bases between the two germline ends. The CDR3 consists of 15 residues. Germline V gene lookup returns CDR1 MNHNY and CDR2 SVGAGI (reference sequence). The CDR3 here is CAISEGLEGQETQYF. The CDR3 nucleotides read TGTGCCATATCCGAGGGCCTTGAGGGACAAGAGACCCAGTACTTC.

A word on this clone: The junction departs from germline at one end; a sequencing error may be responsible. V gene TRBV7-9 combines with J gene TRBJ2-7, with TRBD1 matching 8 bases. The CDR3 covers 12 residues. Germline V gives CDR1 SEHNR, CDR2 FQNEAQ (reference sequence). The CDR3 DNA sequence: TGTGCCAGCAGCTCCTACAGGGGGAAATCACTCTTC. Protein sequence: CASSSYRGKSLF.

The V and J genes are TRBV30 and TRBJ2-2; D is ambiguous. V lost 0 bases and J lost 3, with 11 bases in between. Germline V gene lookup returns CDR1 GTSNPN and CDR2 SVGIG (reference sequence). This CDR3 is built from 15 residues. CDR3 sequence reads: CAWSVGRYYTGELFF. For the CDR3, the DNA is TGTGCCTGGAGTGTCGGGCGGTACTACACCGGGGAGCTGTTTTTT.

This sequence joins TRBV5-1 and TRBJ1-4; 9 positions match TRBD1. CDR3 length equals 17 residues. V lost 3 bases, J lost 0 bases, and 6 bases stayed unmatched. The germline V gene encodes CDR1 SGHRS and CDR2 YFSETQ. The CDR3 region is CASSSWTGASTNEKLFF. CDR3 nucleotide sequence: TGCGCCAGCAGCTCATGGACAGGGGCCTCAACTAATGAAAAACTGTTTTTT.

The chain has TRBV10-3 and TRBJ2-1, with TRBD2 matching over 13 bases. V shed 3 bases, J shed 3 bases, and the junction held 17 bases outside the gene matches. CDR1 is ENHRY, CDR2 SYGVKD, per germline. There are 21 residues in the CDR3. DNA for the CDR3: TGTGCCATCAGTGACGACGACCGGACTAGCGGGAGTGCCTCCTACTACAATGAGCAGTTCTTC. Its translation: CAISDDDRTSGSASYYNEQFF.

In its sample, this clone was seen once. Written as DNA, the CDR3 is TGTGCCAGCAGTTCTATCGGGCTAGCAGACTACGAGCAGTACTTC. Translation: CASSSIGLADYEQYF. V and J are TRBV27 and TRBJ2-7; weak D call: TRBD2 (5 bases). CDR3 length equals 15 residues. Germline loops: CDR1 MNHEY, CDR2 SMNVEV (reference sequence). V gave up 4 bases and J gave up 3 bases, with 16 bases separating them.

The chain recombines TRBV28 with TRBJ2-7; TRBD1 matches at 8 bases. The CDR3 has 14 residues. Germline V gives CDR1 MDHEN, CDR2 SYDVKM. The J segment lost 3 bases and the V segment lost 7 bases, leaving 8 bases of the junction unmatched. The DNA of the CDR3 is TGTGCCAGCACCTCCGGGACAGGAGTCTACGAGCAGTACTTC. The encoded protein is CASTSGTGVYEQYF.

The chain uses TRBV7-2 and TRBJ1-1; D gene ambiguous. The germline CDR1 and CDR2 sequences are SGHTA and FQGNSA. CDR3 length: 14 amino acids. The V end was cut by 5 bases, the J end by 0 bases, with 10 bases between. The CDR3 DNA follows: TGTGCCAGCAGCACAGAAAACATGAACACTGAAGCTTTCTTT. Its translation is CASSTENMNTEAFF. The variable domain in full, completed from reference TRBV7-2 and TRBJ1-1, reads GAGVSQSPSNKVTEKGKDVELRCDPISGHTALYWYRQSLGQGLEFLIYFQGNSAPDKSGLPSDRFSAERTGGSVSTLTIQRTQQEDSAVYLCASSTENMNTEAFFGQGTRLTVV.

This chain uses TRBV5-1 with TRBJ2-6; D unresolved. The germline CDR1 and CDR2 sequences are SGHRS and YFSETQ. The CDR3 extends over 15 amino acids. Trimming shortened V by 1 base and J by 1 base, and 6 bases separated the two germline ends. The CDR3 DNA sequence: TGCGCCAGCAGCTTGCGGCGGTCTGGGGCCAACGTCCTGACTTTC. Protein: CASSLRRSGANVLTF.

This clone was seen just once. The V call is TRBV14, the J call TRBJ2-1; 11 bases map to TRBD1. CDR1 and CDR2 (germline): SGHDN, FVKESK. The CDR3 runs 19 residues. The J segment lost 2 bases and the V segment lost 3 bases, leaving 12 bases of the junction unmatched. The CDR3 DNA is TGTGCCAGCAGCCACGTGGGGACAGGGGGAGACGTAACCTACAATGAGCAGTTCTTC. Protein product: CASSHVGTGGDVTYNEQFF.

CDR3 region: CASSPGTSRRRYEQYF. The CDR3, as DNA: TGTGCCAGCAGCCCCGGGACTAGCAGGAGACGCTACGAGCAGTACTTC. This rearrangement joins TRBV7-2 to TRBJ2-7; 9 bases match TRBD2. V shed 5 bases and J 3 bases; nucleotides not matched to a gene: 11. The CDR3 runs 16 residues. CDR1 and CDR2 (germline): SGHTA, FQGNSA.

V usage is TRBV7-9 and J usage is TRBJ2-4, with 10 bases matching TRBD1. Per germline, CDR1 SEHNR and CDR2 FQNEAQ (reference sequence). V was clipped by 8 bases and J by 3 bases; unmatched bases: 10. The CDR3 spans 16 residues. CDR3 sequence reads: CASGNRTGGVKNIQYF. Here the CDR3 DNA reads TGTGCCAGCGGAAACAGGACAGGGGGGGTCAAAAACATTCAGTACTTC.

This chain links TRBV27 with TRBJ1-6, with 7 nucleotides matching TRBD1. Germline assignment: CDR1 MNHEY and CDR2 SMNVEV (reference sequence). There are 18 residues in the CDR3. V was pared by 5 bases and J by 4 bases, with 14 bases of the junction left unmatched. The CDR3 spells CASSPPHRGSPYNSPLHF. The CDR3 region has the DNA TGTGCCAGCAGTCCCCCACACAGGGGATCACCGTATAATTCACCCCTCCACTTT.

The rearrangement joins TRBV7-3 to TRBJ2-7, with D possibly TRBD2 on 6 matching bases. The V gene lost 1 base and the J gene lost 1 base, with 8 bases spanning the gap. The germline V gene encodes CDR1 SGHTA and CDR2 FQGTGA. There are 14 residues in the CDR3. In DNA, the CDR3 is TGTGCCAGCAGCTTAAACGGGGGATCCTACGAGCAGTACTTC. Its protein product is CASSLNGGSYEQYF.

J is TRBJ2-3 and V is TRBV5-6, with 9 bases fitting TRBD2. This CDR3 is 15 amino acids long. Germline trimming cut 3 bases from V and 3 bases from J; bases unmatched to any gene: 5. Germline V gene sequence: CDR1 SGHDT, CDR2 YYEEEE. The CDR3 reads CASSWAGGPTDTQYF. The CDR3 nucleotides read TGTGCCAGCAGCTGGGCGGGGGGGCCGACAGATACGCAGTATTTT.

This chain links TRBV7-3 with TRBJ1-1, with TRBD1 matching 9 bases. The V gene's germline CDR1 is SGHTA and CDR2 FQGTGA. Trimming took 5 bases from V and 1 from J; bases not matched to a gene: 8. The length of the CDR3 is 16 residues. The CDR3 sequence: CASSTTTGQGNTEAFF. CDR3 nucleotides: TGTGCCAGCAGCACGACGACGGGACAGGGGAACACTGAAGCTTTCTTT.

This clone was recorded once. V usage is TRBV28 and J usage is TRBJ2-7; weak D call: TRBD1 (6 bases). Germline V CDR1 and CDR2: MDHEN, SYDVKM. The length of the CDR3 is 14 residues. The V and J ends lost 7 bases and 5 bases respectively, with 18 bases between them. The CDR3 bases are TGTGCCAGCACCCAGACCAACAGGGTTCACGAGCAGTACTTC. Protein product: CASTQTNRVHEQYF.

The chain couples TRBV19 to TRBJ1-4, with TRBD1 identical over 9 bases. The CDR3 consists of 22 residues. Germline trimming cut 4 bases from V and 8 bases from J; bases unmatched to any gene: 29. The germline CDR1 and CDR2 sequences are LNHDA and SQIVND (reference sequence). CDR3 DNA sequence: TGTGCCAGTAGTAAGACGCCCCTAAACAGGGGGCGTCTAACACGAATGGTGGAAAAACTGTTTTTT. Encoded protein: CASSKTPLNRGRLTRMVEKLFF.

This rearrangement joins TRBV6-4 to TRBJ2-5; 8 positions agree with TRBD2. After removal of 5 bases from V and 4 bases from J, the junction contained 6 bases not matched to a gene. Germline CDR1 MRHNA, CDR2 SNTAGT. CDR3 length: 14 amino acids. CDR3 bases: TGTGCCAGCAGTCCGGGGGGGGGCTCAGAGACCCAGTACTTC. Translation: CASSPGGGSETQYF.

This chain links TRBV27 with TRBJ2-3; D is possibly TRBD1 (5 bases). Per the germline V gene, CDR1 is MNHEY and CDR2 is SMNVEV (reference sequence). V lost 7 bases and J lost 5, with 22 bases in between. The CDR3 covers 16 residues. CDR3 bases: TGTGCCAGCAACCACCCGGCAGGGATTGGGGAAGATACGCAGTATTTT. Translating it yields CASNHPAGIGEDTQYF.

This clone was observed once. The chain combines TRBV6-5 with TRBJ2-1; the D is unclear. Germline CDR1 MNHEY, CDR2 SVGAGI. The CDR3 contains 15 residues. V was trimmed by 5 bases and J by 5 bases, leaving 16 bases between them. The CDR3 bases are TGTGCCAGCAGTACCGCAGGCCGGCCTGACAATGAGCAGTTCTTC. This codes for CASSTAGRPDNEQFF.